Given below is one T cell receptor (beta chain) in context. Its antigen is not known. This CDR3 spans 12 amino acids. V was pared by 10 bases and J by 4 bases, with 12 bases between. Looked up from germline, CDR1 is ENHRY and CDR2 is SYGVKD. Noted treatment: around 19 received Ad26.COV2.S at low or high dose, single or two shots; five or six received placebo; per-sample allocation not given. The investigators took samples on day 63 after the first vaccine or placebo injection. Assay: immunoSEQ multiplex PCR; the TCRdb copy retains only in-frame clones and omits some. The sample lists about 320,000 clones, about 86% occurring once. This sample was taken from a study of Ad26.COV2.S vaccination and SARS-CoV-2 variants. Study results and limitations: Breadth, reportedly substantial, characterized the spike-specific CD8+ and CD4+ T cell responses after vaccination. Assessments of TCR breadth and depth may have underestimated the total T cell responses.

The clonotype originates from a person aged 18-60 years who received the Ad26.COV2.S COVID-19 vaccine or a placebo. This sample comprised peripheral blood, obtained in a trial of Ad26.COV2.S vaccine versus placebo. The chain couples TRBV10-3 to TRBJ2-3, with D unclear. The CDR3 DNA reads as TGTGCCACCGGAATAGATGCAGATACGCAGTATTTT. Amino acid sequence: CATGIDADTQYF.